The T cell receptor (beta chain) under discussion was sequenced for a study of shared clonotypes between healthy human individuals. Study observations and caveats: Researchers sampled only blood; tissue repertoires likely differ.

This CDR3 is 17 amino acids long. A note on this clone: What it recognizes is unknown.

Unsorted PBMC replicate PCRs used around 320 ng DNA, 25,000 to 35,000 T cell genomes. Original handling: Junction-only sequences without quality scores came from ImmunoSEQ, so filtering differed. Some clones are missing from TCRdb's copy, which holds only in-frame ones; the method was immunoSEQ multiplex PCR. V and J calls and clone size are copied from that table; D and trimming were computed from the DNA. The sample has around 500,000 clones, 70% to 85% seen once. Those who donated, Caucasian adults without exception, all lived in Nashville, Tennessee. This chain uses TRBV21-1 with TRBJ2-2; the DNA was not compared with TRBD2, the D call given in the table. TRBV21-1 is reported as a pseudogene. This clonotype originated in a woman aged 40-49 years in good health. Some clones in this sample may be carry-over from other donors' samples. Sequenced sample: PBMCs. CDR3 residues: CASRKLAGGPFTGELFF. CDR3 coding DNA: TGTGCCAGCAGGAAACTAGCGGGAGGGCCCTTTACCGGGGAGCTGTTTTTT.